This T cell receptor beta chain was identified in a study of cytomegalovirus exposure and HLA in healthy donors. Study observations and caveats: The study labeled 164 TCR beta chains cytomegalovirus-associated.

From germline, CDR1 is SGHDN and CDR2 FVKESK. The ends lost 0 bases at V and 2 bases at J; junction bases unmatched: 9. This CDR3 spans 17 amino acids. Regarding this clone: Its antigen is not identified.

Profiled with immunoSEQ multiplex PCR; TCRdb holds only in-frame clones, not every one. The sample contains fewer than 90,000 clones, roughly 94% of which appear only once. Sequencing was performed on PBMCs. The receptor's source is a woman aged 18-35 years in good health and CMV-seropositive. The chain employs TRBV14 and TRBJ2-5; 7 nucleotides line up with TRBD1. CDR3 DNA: TGTGCCAGCAGCCAAGAAAGTAGGGGGCCTGTTCAAGAGACCCAGTACTTC. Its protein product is CASSQESRGPVQETQYF.